The entry below gives a single T cell receptor (beta chain) sequence along with its context. Its matching antigen is unknown. A clone one base away is much larger, so this may be a read error. CDR3 size: 16 residues. V was cut by 3 bases and J by 0 bases, with 14 bases left in between. Unsorted whole blood supplied the RNA, and germline DNA was extracted too. It was before surgery that four milliliters of peripheral blood were collected. The sample originates from a study of tumor-infiltrating lymphocytes in primary liver carcinoma. Study at large: Sequencing of the samples generated roughly 3.65 to 7.5 million productive TCRbeta reads, with similar yields across tissue types.

TCR beta cDNA came from about 500 ng total RNA, primed with a constant-region primer. Amplification in three nested multiplex PCR rounds with slightly modified ARM-PCR gave rise to TCR beta libraries. Two initial PCR rounds of around 9 cycles each paired TRBV1-TRBV30 forward primers with a C-beta reverse primer. In TCRdb, the multiplex PCR reads were re-called with MiXCR into one record per CDR3 protein. The data contain 250,000 to 350,000 distinct CDR3 sequences, nearly 60% of them singletons. Regarding the study as a whole: Tumor-blood pairs (like tumor-adjacent pairs) overlapped less than tumor region pairs did. The bulk unsorted samples meant that CD4+ and CD8+ repertoires went uncompared.

The V gene is TRBV12-3 or TRBV12-4, the J gene TRBJ2-5; D is unresolved. The sample taken for sequencing was peripheral blood. This clonotype was obtained from a woman aged 25 to 39 with primary liver carcinoma and hepatitis B virus infection. The CDR3 loop reads CASSFLSPRYQETQYF. The CDR3 DNA sequence: TGTGCCAGCAGTTTTTTGAGTCCACGGTACCAAGAGACCCAGTACTTC.